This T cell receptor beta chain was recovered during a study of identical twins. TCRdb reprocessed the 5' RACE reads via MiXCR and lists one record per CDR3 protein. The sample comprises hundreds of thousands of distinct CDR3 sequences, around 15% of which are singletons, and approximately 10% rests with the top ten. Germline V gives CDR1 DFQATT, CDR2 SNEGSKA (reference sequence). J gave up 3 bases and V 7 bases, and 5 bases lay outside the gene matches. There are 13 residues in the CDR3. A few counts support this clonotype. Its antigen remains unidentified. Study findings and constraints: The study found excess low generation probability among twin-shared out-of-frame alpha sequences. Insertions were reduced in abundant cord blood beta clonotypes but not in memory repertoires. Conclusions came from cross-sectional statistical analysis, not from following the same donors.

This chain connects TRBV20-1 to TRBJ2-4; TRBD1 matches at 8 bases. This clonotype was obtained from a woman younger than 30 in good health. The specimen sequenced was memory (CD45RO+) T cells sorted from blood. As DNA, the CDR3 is TGCAGTGTTGGACAGGGAGGCAAAAACATTCAGTACTTC. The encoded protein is CSVGQGGKNIQYF.